A selection of T cell receptor beta chains follows, all from one sample in a study of Ad26.COV2.S vaccination and SARS-CoV-2 variants. The data were produced by immunoSEQ multiplex PCR, yet TCRdb's version contains in-frame clones alone and is incomplete. The sample includes some 480,000 clones, around nine tenths of them seen just once. Material: peripheral blood, obtained in a trial of Ad26.COV2.S vaccine versus placebo. All receptors come from a person between 18 and 59 years old who received the Ad26.COV2.S COVID-19 vaccine or a placebo. The CDR3 runs from the conserved cysteine through the conserved F or W. The order of the fields is J gene, clone size, D gene, V gene, CDR3 protein, CDR3 DNA. A D gene is named only where the DNA matches it firmly. Clone size appears in some rows only: once, few, many, or a class for an expanded clone.

J gene: TRBJ2-7
clone size: -
D gene: TRBD1
V gene: TRBV5-1
CDR3 protein: CASSLGQGVREQYF
CDR3 DNA: TGCGCCAGCAGCTTGGGACAGGGGGTAAGGGAGCAGTACTTC

J gene: TRBJ2-5
clone size: -
D gene: TRBD2
V gene: TRBV20-1
CDR3 protein: CSASQLAGGQETQYF
CDR3 DNA: TGCAGTGCTAGTCAGCTAGCGGGAGGCCAAGAGACCCAGTACTTC

J gene: TRBJ2-2
clone size: -
D gene: -
V gene: TRBV28
CDR3 protein: CASSLPKPLSTGELFF
CDR3 DNA: TGTGCCAGCAGTTTACCCAAGCCCCTGTCAACCGGGGAGCTGTTTTTT

J gene: TRBJ1-6
clone size: few
D gene: -
V gene: TRBV28
CDR3 protein: CASSLHSDSYLLSF
CDR3 DNA: TGTGCCAGCAGTCTACACTCGGACAGCTATTTGCTCTCCTTT

J gene: TRBJ1-2
clone size: -
D gene: -
V gene: TRBV16
CDR3 protein: CASSQPPPGGVNGYTF
CDR3 DNA: TGTGCCAGCAGCCAACCACCCCCGGGCGGGGTTAACGGCTACACCTTC

J gene: TRBJ2-3
clone size: -
D gene: -
V gene: TRBV19
CDR3 protein: CASSGSSTDTQYF
CDR3 DNA: TGTGCCAGTAGTGGATCTAGCACAGATACGCAGTATTTT

J gene: TRBJ1-5
clone size: few
D gene: -
V gene: TRBV4-2
CDR3 protein: CASSQLQDHQPQHF
CDR3 DNA: TGTGCCAGCAGCCAGCTACAAGACCATCAGCCCCAGCATTTT

J gene: TRBJ2-7
clone size: -
D gene: -
V gene: TRBV28
CDR3 protein: CASSGPGASANSYEQYF
CDR3 DNA: TGTGCCAGCAGTGGCCCCGGGGCTAGCGCCAACTCCTACGAGCAGTACTTC

J gene: TRBJ2-2
clone size: few
D gene: -
V gene: TRBV7-6
CDR3 protein: CASSPPTGNTGELFF
CDR3 DNA: TGTGCCAGCAGCCCGCCGACAGGGAACACCGGGGAGCTGTTTTTT

J gene: TRBJ2-2
clone size: -
D gene: -
V gene: TRBV28
CDR3 protein: CAGGLRSGELFF
CDR3 DNA: TGTGCCGGGGGGCTTCGGTCCGGGGAGCTGTTTTTT

J gene: TRBJ1-1
clone size: -
D gene: -
V gene: TRBV7-2
CDR3 protein: CASSLTQLNTEAFF
CDR3 DNA: TGTGCCAGCAGCTTAACGCAACTGAACACTGAAGCTTTCTTT

J gene: TRBJ1-1
clone size: -
D gene: -
V gene: TRBV27
CDR3 protein: CASRRGTEAFF
CDR3 DNA: TGTGCCAGCCGCCGGGGTACTGAAGCTTTCTTT

J gene: TRBJ1-5
clone size: -
D gene: TRBD1
V gene: TRBV6-6
CDR3 protein: CASEGGGSNQPQHF
CDR3 DNA: TGTGCCAGCGAGGGAGGGGGCTCGAATCAGCCCCAGCATTTT

J gene: TRBJ2-3
clone size: -
D gene: TRBD2
V gene: TRBV9
CDR3 protein: CASELAGGHGTQYF
CDR3 DNA: TGTGCCAGCGAACTAGCGGGGGGGCATGGTACGCAGTATTTT

J gene: TRBJ2-1
clone size: -
D gene: TRBD2
V gene: TRBV13
CDR3 protein: CASSSKAGVSYNEQFF
CDR3 DNA: TGTGCCAGCAGCTCGAAAGCGGGAGTCTCCTACAATGAGCAGTTCTTC

J gene: TRBJ2-7
clone size: -
D gene: TRBD2
V gene: TRBV4-3
CDR3 protein: CASSQDLAASGRGLGGEQYF
CDR3 DNA: TGCGCCAGCAGCCAAGATCTAGCTGCTAGCGGGAGGGGACTCGGGGGAGAGCAGTACTTC

J gene: TRBJ2-5
clone size: -
D gene: -
V gene: TRBV5-8
CDR3 protein: CASSLARWGQQETQYF
CDR3 DNA: TGTGCCAGCAGCTTGGCGAGGTGGGGCCAGCAAGAGACCCAGTACTTC

J gene: TRBJ2-5
clone size: -
D gene: -
V gene: TRBV19
CDR3 protein: CASSEGRQETQYF
CDR3 DNA: TGTGCCAGTAGTGAGGGAAGGCAAGAGACCCAGTACTTC

J gene: TRBJ2-5
clone size: -
D gene: -
V gene: TRBV10-3
CDR3 protein: CAISESVSETQYF
CDR3 DNA: TGTGCCATCAGTGAGTCGGTATCTGAGACCCAGTACTTC

J gene: TRBJ2-2
clone size: -
D gene: TRBD1
V gene: TRBV28
CDR3 protein: CASSLGQGGAGELFF
CDR3 DNA: TGTGCCAGCAGTTTGGGACAGGGAGGCGCCGGGGAGCTGTTTTTT

J gene: TRBJ2-7
clone size: -
D gene: -
V gene: TRBV28
CDR3 protein: CASTTRPGYEQYF
CDR3 DNA: TGTGCCAGCACCACCCGACCCGGCTACGAGCAGTACTTC

J gene: TRBJ2-1
clone size: -
D gene: -
V gene: TRBV27
CDR3 protein: CASSLQGRGLTYNEQFF
CDR3 DNA: TGTGCCAGCAGTTTACAGGGTAGAGGGCTAACCTACAATGAGCAGTTCTTC

J gene: TRBJ1-5
clone size: once
D gene: -
V gene: TRBV27
CDR3 protein: CASSPSRGYSNQPQHF
CDR3 DNA: TGTGCCAGCAGTCCAAGTAGGGGCTACAGCAATCAGCCCCAGCATTTT

J gene: TRBJ2-3
clone size: -
D gene: -
V gene: TRBV5-1
CDR3 protein: CASSLVAAGGRDTQYF
CDR3 DNA: TGCGCCAGCAGCTTGGTGGCAGCCGGGGGCCGGGATACGCAGTATTTT

J gene: TRBJ2-2
clone size: -
D gene: -
V gene: TRBV12-3/TRBV12-4
CDR3 protein: CASTPRGELFF
CDR3 DNA: TGTGCCAGCACCCCTCGGGGGGAGCTGTTTTTT

J gene: TRBJ1-2
clone size: -
D gene: -
V gene: TRBV28
CDR3 protein: CASSFTNYGYTF
CDR3 DNA: TGTGCCAGCAGCTTTACTAACTATGGCTACACCTTC

J gene: TRBJ1-1
clone size: -
D gene: -
V gene: TRBV18
CDR3 protein: CASSLDETATGAEAFF
CDR3 DNA: TGTGCCAGCTCACTGGACGAGACAGCGACGGGGGCTGAAGCTTTCTTT

J gene: TRBJ2-5
clone size: -
D gene: -
V gene: TRBV19
CDR3 protein: CASSTSLIPPRTQYF
CDR3 DNA: TGTGCCAGTAGTACCTCACTCATCCCCCCGAGGACCCAGTACTTC

J gene: TRBJ1-2
clone size: few
D gene: -
V gene: TRBV7-9
CDR3 protein: CASSPPGRPNYGYTF
CDR3 DNA: TGTGCCAGCAGCCCGCCGGGCAGGCCTAACTATGGCTACACCTTC

J gene: TRBJ1-6
clone size: -
D gene: TRBD1
V gene: TRBV18
CDR3 protein: CASSRQGSDSPLHF
CDR3 DNA: TGTGCCAGCTCACGACAGGGTTCGGACTCACCCCTCCACTTT

J gene: TRBJ2-1
clone size: -
D gene: TRBD2
V gene: TRBV5-1
CDR3 protein: CASSLLLAGVGNEQFF
CDR3 DNA: TGCGCCAGCAGCCTCCTACTAGCGGGAGTGGGTAATGAGCAGTTCTTC